Detailed here is one T cell receptor beta chain. Researchers ran the PCR with 60 Vbeta and 13 Jbeta primers. The assay was immunoSEQ multiplex PCR, and TCRdb's table has in-frame clones only and misses some. Here the sample spans around 150,000 clones, more than 70% being singletons. This sample is drawn from a study of cytomegalovirus exposure and HLA in healthy donors. For the study at large: Unique TCR beta sequences numbering approximately 100 million came from 150 million to 200 million T cells in an earlier analysis. Among the approximately 420 donors who were genotyped, about 80% fell in the genetic ancestry cluster that is associated with self-reported Caucasian donors.

Per the germline V gene, CDR1 is SGDLS and CDR2 is YYNGEE. The CDR3 is 14 amino acids. Trimming shortened V by 4 bases and J by 2 bases, and 12 bases separated the two germline ends. Sequenced sample: PBMCs. The chain couples TRBV9 to TRBJ2-5, with a weak D call TRBD1 (6 bases). The source is a man aged 45-65 years in good health and CMV-seropositive. DNA for the CDR3: TGTGCCAGCAGCCCAGGGACAAGGCAAGAGACCCAGTACTTC. Translation gives CASSPGTRQETQYF.